This T cell receptor beta chain was identified during a study of blood T cell repertoires in COVID-19. Turning to the study itself: The United States, Italy and Spain were the sources of the acute and convalescent COVID-19 samples. PBMCs, B-cell-depleted T cells, or T cells provided the cDNA or gDNA that made up the material.

Per the study methods: Nucleated cell counts were estimated from reference gene primer amplification. TCRdb keeps only in-frame clones here, not all; method: immunoSEQ multiplex PCR. The V and J calls and clone size were taken over from that table, and D and trimming were inferred from the DNA. This table has tens of thousands of clones, approximately 80% appearing once. Germline assignment: CDR1 MNHNY and CDR2 SVGAGI (reference sequence). V lost 7 bases and J lost 4, with 17 bases in between. The CDR3 consists of 14 residues. Sequenced sample: peripheral blood. This sequence originates from a human donor in a cohort sampled during active COVID-19. The chain employs TRBV6-6 and TRBJ2-7; maybe TRBD1 (6 bases). The CDR3 coding sequence is TGTGCCAGCACCGACGTCGACAGGTCGTACGAGCAGTACTTC. It encodes CASTDVDRSYEQYF.